This TCR beta chain was recorded in a study of naive and memory T cell subsets. Amplification of ligated cDNA took four PCR rounds with SP2 and nested alpha and beta constant primers. Each CDR3 protein gets one entry after TCRdb re-called the 5' RACE reads with MiXCR. This table has 55,000 to 65,000 distinct CDR3 sequences, 8% to 9% appearing once. An oligonucleotide containing a UMI was ligated to the 3' end of TCR cDNA. Germline CDR1 reads DFQATT; CDR2 reads SNEGSKA (reference sequence). With 3 bases removed from V and 3 bases from J, the gap between germline ends came to 12 bases. The CDR3 length is 14 residues.

This receptor was identified in a female donor in good health. This sequence joins TRBV20-1 and TRBJ1-5; no reliable D call. CDR3: CSASLSLTNQPQHF. DNA of the CDR3: TGCAGTGCTAGTTTAAGCCTAACCAATCAGCCCCAGCATTTT.